A selection of T cell receptor beta chains follows, all from one sample in a study of T cells in Graves' hyperthyroidism and ophthalmopathy. TCRdb independently ran MiXCR on the multiplex PCR reads; one entry per CDR3 protein. The table lists approximately 300,000 distinct CDR3 sequences, more than 15% of them singletons. The source material was blood. The origin of the receptors is a woman aged 55 to 70 with Graves' ophthalmopathy. Both conserved end residues are part of each CDR3. The order of the fields is clone size, J gene, V gene, D gene, CDR3 protein, CDR3 DNA. The D gene is left open where the match is weak. Only some rows state a clone size, as once, few, many or a class for expanded clones.

>many|TRBJ2-3|TRBV7-9|TRBD2
CASSSAASGRTDTQYF
TGTGCCAGCAGCTCCGCGGCTAGCGGGAGGACAGATACGCAGTATTTT
>many|TRBJ2-7|TRBV13|TRBD1
CASSPRQGLSYEQYF
TGTGCCAGCAGCCCACGACAGGGATTGAGCTACGAGCAGTACTTC
>many|TRBJ2-1|TRBV7-9|TRBD2
CASSPGTSGRHNEQFF
TGTGCCAGCAGCCCGGGGACTAGCGGGAGACACAATGAGCAGTTCTTC
>once|TRBJ2-1|TRBV25-1|TRBD1
CASRRTGDYNEQFF
TGTGCCAGCAGAAGGACAGGAGATTACAATGAGCAGTTCTTC
>NA|TRBJ2-5|TRBV5-5|NA
CASSLPGKETQYF
TGTGCCAGCAGCTTACCAGGAAAAGAGACCCAGTACTTC
>many|TRBJ2-2|TRBV6-1|TRBD2
CASTRERESGELFF
TGTGCCAGCACGCGGGAGAGGGAGTCCGGGGAGCTGTTTTTT
>NA|TRBJ2-7|TRBV6-1|NA
CAIRTVYEQYF
TGTGCCATCCGGACGGTCTACGAGCAGTACTTC
>many|TRBJ1-2|TRBV12-3/TRBV12-4|TRBD1
CASSLEGTGNGYTF
TGTGCCAGCAGTTTAGAGGGGACAGGCAATGGCTACACCTTC
>NA|TRBJ2-7|TRBV20-1|NA
CSARDQSGDHLYEQYF
TGCAGTGCTAGAGATCAGAGTGGGGATCACCTCTACGAGCAGTACTTC
>many|TRBJ2-1|TRBV7-3|TRBD2
CASSLGLAGISYNEQFF
TGTGCCAGCAGCCTTGGACTAGCGGGCATCTCCTACAATGAGCAGTTCTTC
>NA|TRBJ2-4|TRBV24-1|NA
CATSDPTQVGNIQYF
TGTGCCACCAGTGATCCGACCCAGGTGGGGAACATTCAGTACTTC
>NA|TRBJ1-5|TRBV5-6|NA
CASSSFNQPQHF
TGTGCCAGCAGTTCATTTAATCAGCCCCAGCATTTT
>many|TRBJ1-1|TRBV28|TRBD1
CASSPTGSMNTEAFF
TGTGCCAGCAGCCCGACAGGGTCTATGAACACTGAAGCTTTCTTT
>NA|TRBJ2-7|TRBV28|TRBD2
CASAGLAASYEQYF
TGTGCCAGCGCCGGACTAGCGGCCTCCTACGAGCAGTACTTC
>many|TRBJ1-1|TRBV28|NA
CASSLVQYREAFF
TGTGCCAGCAGTCTCGTTCAATACAGGGAAGCTTTCTTT
>many|TRBJ1-5|TRBV28|NA
CASSFWAHSNQPQHF
TGTGCCAGCAGTTTTTGGGCCCATAGCAATCAGCCCCAGCATTTT
>many|TRBJ2-2|TRBV11-2|NA
CASSSVTGYPGELFF
TGTGCCAGCAGCTCCGTAACAGGGTATCCCGGGGAGCTGTTTTTT
>NA|TRBJ2-3|TRBV20-1|TRBD2
CSARGGLAGAGGGADTQYF
TGCAGTGCTAGAGGGGGACTAGCGGGAGCCGGGGGGGGCGCAGATACGCAGTATTTT
>NA|TRBJ2-5|TRBV6-1|NA
CASSARALKETQYF
TGTGCCAGCAGTGCCCGGGCCCTAAAGGAGACCCAGTACTTC
>many|TRBJ1-1|TRBV12-3/TRBV12-4|NA
CASSGFAGSTEAFF
TGTGCCAGCAGTGGATTTGCGGGGTCCACTGAAGCTTTCTTT
>many|TRBJ2-7|TRBV5-1|NA
CASSLVESSYEQYF
TGCGCCAGCAGCTTGGTGGAGAGCTCCTACGAGCAGTACTTC
>many|TRBJ2-5|TRBV5-1|NA
CASSLGRRQETQYF
TGCGCCAGCAGCTTGGGGCGGCGACAAGAGACCCAGTACTTC
>few|TRBJ1-6|TRBV2|TRBD1
CASAGQGADNSPLHF
TGTGCCAGCGCCGGACAGGGGGCCGATAATTCACCCCTCCACTTT
>many|TRBJ2-3|TRBV2|TRBD1
CASTRDRVTQTQYF
TGTGCCAGCACTCGGGACAGGGTTACCCAAACGCAGTATTTT
>NA|TRBJ2-3|TRBV27|TRBD2
CASSFFPNSGGADTQYF
TGTGCCAGCAGTTTTTTCCCTAATAGCGGGGGGGCTGATACGCAGTATTTT
>NA|TRBJ2-3|TRBV20-1|NA
CSESAGPDTQYF
TGCAGTGAGTCAGCGGGCCCAGATACGCAGTATTTT
>NA|TRBJ2-2|TRBV4-3|NA
CASRRERSTGELFF
TGCGCCAGCAGAAGAGAGAGGAGCACCGGGGAGCTGTTTTTT
>once|TRBJ1-1|TRBV12-3/TRBV12-4|TRBD1
CASDGTGGAHTEAFF
TGTGCCAGCGACGGGACAGGGGGCGCCCACACTGAAGCTTTCTTT
>many|TRBJ1-1|TRBV7-9|NA
CASSFWGRGRNTEAFF
TGTGCCAGCAGCTTCTGGGGGAGAGGAAGAAACACTGAAGCTTTCTTT
>many|TRBJ1-1|TRBV27|TRBD1
CASSTRDSLNTEAFF
TGTGCCAGCAGTACCCGGGACAGCCTGAACACTGAAGCTTTCTTT
>many|TRBJ2-3|TRBV6-1|NA
CASSEAGVIDTQYF
TGTGCCAGCAGTGAGGCAGGGGTAATAGATACGCAGTATTTT
>many|TRBJ2-7|TRBV20-1|NA
CSANRELISEQYF
TGCAGTGCAAACCGGGAACTAATTTCCGAGCAGTACTTC
>many|TRBJ1-4|TRBV20-1|NA
CSASPGSTSEKLFF
TGCAGTGCTAGCCCTGGAAGTACATCTGAAAAACTGTTTTTT
>many|TRBJ2-2|TRBV6-1|NA
CASSYEWGTGELFF
TGTGCCAGCAGTTATGAATGGGGCACCGGGGAGCTGTTTTTT
>few|TRBJ1-3|TRBV11-2|NA
CASTVDRLWGTIYF
TGTGCCAGCACCGTAGACAGGCTCTGGGGCACCATATATTTT
>few|TRBJ1-4|TRBV7-9|NA
CASSLGDFKDEKLFF
TGTGCCAGCAGCTTGGGAGACTTTAAGGATGAAAAACTGTTTTTT
>many|TRBJ1-2|TRBV7-2|NA
CASSPSGGRRLNGYTF
TGTGCCAGCAGCCCCTCGGGGGGGCGCAGGCTAAATGGCTACACCTTC
>many|TRBJ2-7|TRBV7-9|TRBD1
CASSLGQGGEQYF
TGTGCCAGCAGCCTGGGACAGGGAGGCGAGCAGTACTTC
>NA|TRBJ1-2|TRBV5-4|NA
CASSLDGRPNYGYTF
TGTGCCAGCAGCTTGGATGGGCGCCCTAACTATGGCTACACCTTC
>few|TRBJ2-2|TRBV13|NA
CASSLTVWNTGELFF
TGTGCCAGCAGCTTAACGGTATGGAACACCGGGGAGCTGTTTTTT
>many|TRBJ2-4|TRBV20-1|NA
CSARTGRENIQYF
TGCAGTGCTAGGACCGGACGGGAAAACATTCAGTACTTC
>NA|TRBJ2-7|TRBV11-2|TRBD1
CASSQTTGQGGHEQYF
TGTGCCAGCAGCCAGACCACCGGACAGGGGGGGCACGAGCAGTACTTC
>few|TRBJ1-3|TRBV3-1|NA
CASSQQSSGNTIYF
TGTGCCAGCAGCCAACAGAGCTCTGGAAACACCATATATTTT
>NA|TRBJ2-4|TRBV28|NA
CASSLFAGGLGNIQYF
TGTGCCAGCAGTTTATTTGCCGGGGGGCTGGGGAACATTCAGTACTTC
>many|TRBJ1-5|TRBV27|NA
CASPTPGRVNNQPQHF
TGTGCCAGCCCTACCCCAGGGAGGGTAAACAATCAGCCCCAGCATTTT
>many|TRBJ1-5|TRBV20-1|TRBD1
CSARGWTGDQPQHF
TGCAGTGCTAGAGGGTGGACAGGGGATCAGCCCCAGCATTTT
>few|TRBJ2-3|TRBV4-2|NA
CASSPPAGYTQYF
TGTGCCAGCAGCCCCCCGGCGGGTTATACGCAGTATTTT
>many|TRBJ2-7|TRBV20-1|TRBD2
CSAPPGTSKAEQYF
TGCAGTGCCCCGCCCGGGACTAGCAAGGCAGAGCAGTACTTC
>NA|TRBJ2-2|TRBV6-5|NA
CASSYNPFDGELFF
TGTGCCAGCAGTTACAATCCCTTTGACGGGGAGCTGTTTTTT
>many|TRBJ2-7|TRBV11-2|NA
CASSFLDTGQYF
TGTGCCAGCAGCTTTCTGGACACGGGGCAGTACTTC
>many|TRBJ1-3|TRBV7-2|NA
CASSRGAISSGNTIYF
TGTGCCAGCAGCCGTGGGGCGATCAGCTCTGGAAACACCATATATTTT